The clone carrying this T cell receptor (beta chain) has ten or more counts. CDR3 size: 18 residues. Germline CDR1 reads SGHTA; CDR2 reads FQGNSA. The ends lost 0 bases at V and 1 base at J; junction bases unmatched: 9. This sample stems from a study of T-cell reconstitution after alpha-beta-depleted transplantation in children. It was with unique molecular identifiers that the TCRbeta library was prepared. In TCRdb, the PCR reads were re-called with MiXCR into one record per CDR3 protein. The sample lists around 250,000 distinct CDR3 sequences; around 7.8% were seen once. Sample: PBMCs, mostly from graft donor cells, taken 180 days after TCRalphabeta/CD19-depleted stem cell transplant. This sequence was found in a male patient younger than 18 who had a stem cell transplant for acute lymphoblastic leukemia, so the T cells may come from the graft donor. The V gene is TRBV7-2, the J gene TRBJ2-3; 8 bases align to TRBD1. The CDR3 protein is CASSLAPAGTGGTDTQYF. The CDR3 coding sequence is TGTGCCAGCAGCTTAGCGCCAGCCGGGACAGGCGGCACAGATACGCAGTATTTT.